These T cell receptor beta chains were read from a single sample in a study of cytomegalovirus exposure and HLA in healthy donors. Profiled with immunoSEQ multiplex PCR; TCRdb holds only in-frame clones, not every one. The table shows about 150,000 clones, with roughly three quarters occurring only once. Sequenced material: PBMCs. These receptors were collected from a woman aged 40 to 49 in good health and CMV-seropositive. Each CDR3 is given with its conserved first and last residue. The D gene is left open where the match is weak. Part of the rows lack a size; the others show once, few, many or a class for expanded clones.

cdr3_aa,cdr3_nt,clone_size,v_call,j_call,d_call
CASSLQQGVYEQYF,TGTGCCAGCAGCTTACAACAGGGGGTTTACGAGCAGTACTTC,.,TRBV7-2,TRBJ2-7,TRBD1
CSGRGASSYNEQFF,TGCAGCGGGCGGGGGGCCAGCTCCTACAATGAGCAGTTCTTC,.,TRBV29-1,TRBJ2-1,TRBD2
CASSRDSYNYGYTF,TGCGCCAGCAGCCGGGACAGTTATAACTATGGCTACACCTTC,.,TRBV10-2,TRBJ1-2,TRBD1
CASSSGQVGNTIYF,TGTGCCAGTAGTTCGGGACAGGTTGGAAACACCATATATTTT,.,TRBV19,TRBJ1-3,TRBD1
CASSGGVQFF,TGTGCCAGCAGTGGGGGCGTTCAGTTCTTC,.,TRBV28,TRBJ2-1,.
CASSLELAGGNNEQFF,TGTGCCAGCAGCCTAGAGCTAGCGGGGGGAAACAATGAGCAGTTCTTC,.,TRBV11-1,TRBJ2-1,TRBD2
CASDYRGGGEKLFF,TGCGCCAGCGATTACAGGGGGGGCGGTGAAAAACTGTTTTTT,.,TRBV10-2,TRBJ1-4,TRBD1
CSSLSHLPNTEAFF,TGCAGTTCGCTATCTCACCTCCCGAACACTGAAGCTTTCTTT,few,TRBV29-1,TRBJ1-1,.
CASSIGGRAQETQYF,TGTGCCAGCAGCATCGGAGGGCGGGCACAAGAGACCCAGTACTTC,once,TRBV9,TRBJ2-5,.
CASSSATNEKLFF,TGTGCCAGCAGTTCCGCAACTAATGAAAAACTGTTTTTT,.,TRBV27,TRBJ1-4,.
CASSLTGGSNQPQHF,TGTGCCAGCAGCTTGACCGGGGGAAGCAATCAGCCCCAGCATTTT,.,TRBV5-4,TRBJ1-5,.
CASWRGQGLAEQYF,TGTGCCAGCTGGCGCGGACAGGGATTAGCCGAGCAGTACTTC,.,TRBV6-5,TRBJ2-7,TRBD1
CASSSRTIQETQYF,TGTGCCAGCAGCTCGAGAACTATTCAAGAGACCCAGTACTTC,.,TRBV13,TRBJ2-5,.
CASSKTGVSYNEQFF,TGTGCCAGCAGCAAGACAGGGGTATCCTACAATGAGCAGTTCTTC,.,TRBV5-6,TRBJ2-1,TRBD1
CAISDPWTGRAQPQHF,TGTGCCATCAGTGACCCCTGGACAGGGAGGGCGCAGCCCCAGCATTTT,.,TRBV10-3,TRBJ1-5,TRBD1
CASSDEALSYEQYF,TGCGCCAGCAGCGACGAGGCCCTCTCCTACGAGCAGTACTTC,.,TRBV4-1,TRBJ2-7,.